The 24 T cell receptor beta chains below were found in one sample sequenced in a study of neurological immune-mediated disorders. TCRdb passed the 5' RACE reads through MiXCR, listing each CDR3 protein once. Of fewer than 25,000 distinct CDR3 sequences in the sample, less than 15% were seen once. Specimen: PBMCs. These receptors were collected from a woman aged 60 to 75 with HTLV-1-associated myelopathy (HAM/TSP).

V usage is TRBV5-1 and J usage is TRBJ2-7; tentative D call: TRBD1 (5 bases). Germline CDR1 reads SGHRS; CDR2 reads YFSETQ. This CDR3 region has 14 residues. CDR3 loop: CGSSSGADTYEQYF. CDR3 DNA sequence: TGCGGTAGCAGCAGTGGGGCCGATACCTACGAGCAGTACTTC.

This clonotype was found many times. This rearrangement joins TRBV7-8 to TRBJ2-7; 7 nucleotides match TRBD2. Per germline, CDR1 SGHVS and CDR2 FQNEAQ. The J segment lost 0 bases and the V segment lost 7 bases, leaving 12 bases of the junction unmatched. The CDR3 is 16 amino acids. The CDR3 nucleotides read TGTGCCAGCACCCCCAGTGGGAGGGCCAGCTCCTACGAGCAGTACTTC. It yields the protein CASTPSGRASSYEQYF.

There are many counts of this clonotype. The V call is TRBV18, the J call TRBJ2-7; TRBD1 might be the D (5 bases). Germline V gives CDR1 KGHSH, CDR2 LQKENI. This CDR3 comprises 12 residues. Trimming took off 5 bases at V and 5 bases at J, with 10 bases between the two ends. This chain's CDR3 is CASSSQGNEQYF. As DNA, the CDR3 is TGTGCCAGCTCATCGCAGGGTAACGAGCAGTACTTC.

This clonotype was found many times. CDR3 bases: TGCAGTGCTACGAAAACTTTGGGAGGCTATGGCTACACCTTC. Amino acids: CSATKTLGGYGYTF. The chain couples TRBV20-1 to TRBJ1-2, with D hard to call. The CDR3 contains 14 residues. Trimming shortened V by 4 bases and J by 4 bases, and 16 bases separated the two germline ends. Germline CDR1 reads DFQATT; CDR2 reads SNEGSKA (reference sequence).

The V and J genes are TRBV5-1 and TRBJ2-1; 13 positions match TRBD2. The CDR3 contains 18 residues. V was pared by 1 base and J by 5 bases, with 9 bases of the junction left unmatched. Per germline, CDR1 SGHRS and CDR2 YFSETQ. The CDR3 bases are TGCGCCAGCAGCTTGCAGACTAGCGGGGGGACTTACAACAATGAGCAGTTCTTC. It specifies CASSLQTSGGTYNNEQFF.

The sample holds many counts of this clonotype. The gene calls are TRBV9 and TRBJ1-3; D uncertain. V lost 6 bases to trimming and J lost 3 bases, with 19 bases between them. CDR3 size: 16 residues. Germline CDR1 reads SGDLS; CDR2 reads YYNGEE. CDR3 loop: CASTIGPILGGNTIYF. CDR3 bases: TGTGCCAGCACCATTGGGCCTATACTAGGTGGAAACACCATATATTTT.

This clonotype was picked up a small number of times. The chain carries TRBV6-1 and TRBJ1-3; D call uncertain. Germline V gene data show CDR1 as MNHNS and CDR2 as SASEGT. The CDR3 is 16 residues long. Trimming took off 2 bases at V and 0 bases at J, with 11 bases between the two ends. The CDR3 DNA reads as TGTGCCAGCAGTGAAAGGTCAGCGAGCTCTGGAAACACCATATATTTT. This encodes CASSERSASSGNTIYF.

This clonotype was seen ten or more times. The chain carries TRBV10-3 and TRBJ2-7; tentative D call: TRBD1 (6 bases). Germline CDR1 ENHRY, CDR2 SYGVKD. The CDR3 spans 12 residues. V was trimmed by 5 bases and J by 5 bases, leaving 10 bases between them. The CDR3 loop is CAISPGHNEQYF. The CDR3 nucleotides read TGTGCCATCAGTCCGGGACACAACGAGCAGTACTTC.

The chain recombines TRBV30 with TRBJ2-1, with 9 bases fitting TRBD1. This CDR3 has 14 residues. J lost 4 bases, V lost 0 bases, and 1 base had no gene match. CDR1 and CDR2 from the germline V gene are GTSNPN and SVGIG (reference sequence). The chain's CDR3 is CAWSVQGAYNEQFF. CDR3 bases: TGTGCCTGGAGTGTACAGGGGGCTTACAATGAGCAGTTCTTC.

This clonotype was observed many times. The chain uses TRBV6-2 or TRBV6-3 and TRBJ1-1; no definite D call. The ends were cut back, 6 bases at V and 3 bases at J, with 11 bases in the middle. From germline, CDR1 is MNHEY and CDR2 SVGEGT. This CDR3 comprises 13 residues. The CDR3 DNA sequence: TGTGCCAGCAGATTCCTCTTGGACACTGAAGCTTTCTTT. Translation gives CASRFLLDTEAFF.

This clonotype appeared many times. V gene TRBV6-5 combines with J gene TRBJ1-1; 7 positions match TRBD1. Germline V gene data show CDR1 as MNHEY and CDR2 as SVGAGI. The CDR3 extends over 13 amino acids. V gave up 7 bases and J gave up 8 bases; unmatched junction bases: 10. CDR3 in amino acids: CASTYGTAEEAFF. In DNA form, the CDR3 reads TGTGCCAGCACCTACGGGACAGCAGAAGAAGCTTTCTTT.

There are many counts of this clonotype. This sequence joins TRBV20-1 and TRBJ1-1; TRBD1 is a possible D gene (5 bases). Per the germline V gene, CDR1 is DFQATT and CDR2 is SNEGSKA (reference sequence). V was shortened by 0 bases and J by 1 base, with 15 bases between the two germline ends. This CDR3 is 16 amino acids long. The CDR3 region is CSARDSSRTQNTEAFF. The CDR3 nucleotides read TGCAGTGCTAGAGATTCGTCCAGGACACAGAACACTGAAGCTTTCTTT.

This clonotype was detected many times. This chain joins TRBV24-1 and TRBJ1-5; TRBD1 matches 8 bases. The CDR3 covers 17 residues. The ends lost 9 bases at V and 9 bases at J; junction bases unmatched: 21. CDR1 is KGHDR, CDR2 SFDVKD, per germline. CDR3 sequence: CATAATGTGRRARPQHF. The CDR3 nucleotides are TGTGCCACCGCTGCCACAGGGACAGGACGAAGGGCCCGGCCCCAGCATTTT.

This clonotype was observed a few times. CDR3 residues: CATSRSTAGTGLEQFF. The DNA of the CDR3 is TGTGCCACCAGCAGATCCACCGCCGGGACAGGTCTAGAGCAGTTCTTC. The V and J genes are TRBV15 and TRBJ2-1; the match to TRBD1 covers 8 bases. Trimming removed 2 bases from V and 10 bases from J; junction bases left unmatched: 13. Germline V lookup: CDR1 LNHNV, CDR2 YYDKDF (reference sequence). The CDR3 is made up of 16 amino acids.

In its sample, this clonotype was seen many times. The V and J genes are TRBV20-1 and TRBJ2-7; tentative D call: TRBD1 (5 bases). The germline V gene has CDR1 DFQATT and CDR2 SNEGSKA (reference sequence). The CDR3 has 11 residues. V shed 3 bases and J shed 4 bases, with 7 bases lying between them. CDR3 sequence reads: CSASDSYEQYF. For the CDR3, the DNA is TGCAGTGCTAGCGACAGTTACGAGCAGTACTTC.

Remarks on this clonotype: A junction boundary mismatches the germline segment, possibly from a read error. The V gene is TRBV20-1, the J gene TRBJ2-7; tentatively, D is TRBD2 (7 bases). The CDR3 length is 17 residues. Germline CDR1 reads DFQATT; CDR2 reads SNEGSKA (reference sequence). CDR3 region: CSARDQGGAQFSYEQYF. The CDR3, as DNA: TGCAGTGCCAGAGATCAAGGGGGGGCTCAGTTCTCCTACGAGCAGTACTTC.

This clonotype was observed at least ten times. CDR3 nucleotides: TGTGCCAGCAGCCCGTTTGGGCGGTCCAATGAGCAGTTCTTC. It specifies CASSPFGRSNEQFF. This rearrangement joins TRBV7-8 to TRBJ2-1; D not resolved. The CDR3 runs to 14 residues. CDR1 and CDR2 from the germline V gene are SGHVS and FQNEAQ. Trimming removed 5 bases at V and 6 bases at J, with 14 bases between.

This clonotype came up many times. As DNA, the CDR3 is TGCAGTGCTAGAGTTAGCTCTCAGCACAACACCATATATTTT. Translation gives CSARVSSQHNTIYF. The rearrangement joins TRBV20-1 to TRBJ1-3; D remains unclear. Trimming took 1 base from V and 7 from J, leaving 14 bases between them. Looked up from germline, CDR1 is DFQATT and CDR2 is SNEGSKA (reference sequence). The CDR3 spans 14 residues.

Ten or more counts support this clonotype. The chain links TRBV11-2 to TRBJ1-5; 8 nucleotides align to TRBD1. Germline CDR1 SGHAT, CDR2 FQNNGV. The ends lost 5 bases at V and 0 bases at J; junction bases unmatched: 6. This CDR3 spans 16 amino acids. The CDR3 DNA reads TGTGCCAGCAGCGACGGACAGGGAGATAGCAATCAGCCCCAGCATTTT. Its protein is CASSDGQGDSNQPQHF.

This clonotype has at least ten counts. The V gene is TRBV11-3, the J gene TRBJ2-2; D gene ambiguous. Germline assignment: CDR1 SGHNT and CDR2 YENEEA. The ends were cut back, 6 bases at V and 7 bases at J, with 12 bases in the middle. The CDR3 spans 13 residues. The CDR3 region has the DNA TGTGCCAGCAGATCTCTGGGGTTCGGGGAGCTGTTTTTT. Its translation is CASRSLGFGELFF.

The chain links TRBV7-9 to TRBJ1-1; D gene ambiguous. Deletions cut 8 bases from V and 3 bases from J, with 13 bases between. From germline, CDR1 is SEHNR and CDR2 FQNEAQ (reference sequence). CDR3 length: 13 residues. The CDR3 DNA is TGTGCCAGCCCGCTCGGGCAATACACTGAAGCTTTCTTT. As protein: CASPLGQYTEAFF.

This clonotype showed up many times. V is TRBV5-6 and J is TRBJ1-2; D is unresolved. There are 15 residues in the CDR3. Germline CDR1 is SGHDT and CDR2 is YYEEEE. V lost 4 bases, J lost 3 bases, and 16 bases lay in between. CDR3: CASSPSGVHYYGYTF. For the CDR3, the DNA is TGTGCCAGCAGCCCCTCTGGGGTTCATTACTATGGCTACACCTTC.

This clonotype has ten or more counts. This chain connects TRBV20-1 to TRBJ2-3, with 7 nucleotides matching TRBD2. Trimming at V came to 0 bases and at J to 4 bases, leaving 13 bases not matched to a gene. Germline assignment: CDR1 DFQATT and CDR2 SNEGSKA (reference sequence). CDR3 length: 17 residues. CDR3 protein: CSARDPVRSGVADTQYF. As DNA, the CDR3 is TGCAGTGCTAGAGATCCTGTTAGGAGCGGGGTAGCAGATACGCAGTATTTT.

J is TRBJ2-1 and V is TRBV7-9, with 7 bases that match TRBD2. Unmatched junction bases numbered 11, after V lost 5 bases and J lost 7 bases. Germline CDR1 SEHNR, CDR2 FQNEAQ (reference sequence). The CDR3 is made up of 15 amino acids. The CDR3 protein is CASSGLLGGRNEQFF. The CDR3 DNA sequence: TGTGCCAGCAGCGGACTATTGGGAGGGCGAAATGAGCAGTTCTTC.